This TCR beta chain is drawn from a study of T-cell reconstitution after alpha-beta-depleted transplantation in children. Molecular barcoding with unique molecular identifiers was used for the TCRbeta library. TCRdb re-analysed the PCR reads in MiXCR, keeping a single row per CDR3 protein. Of about 240,000 distinct CDR3 sequences in the sample, 20% to 30% were seen once. This clonotype was counted at least ten times. As yet, its antigen is unknown. Broader study findings: Newly produced T cells mostly accounted for T-cell counts and diversity one year post-transplant. Reportedly, only several hundred clones from non-depleted graft cells drove alpha-beta T-cell counts at about two months.

Sample: PBMCs, taken before TCRalphabeta/CD19-depleted stem cell transplant. This clonotype was obtained from a girl aged 2-10 years with Fanconi anemia, due to receive a stem cell transplant.

CDR3 loop: CASSLALNYEQYF. The CDR3 DNA reads as TGTGCCAGCAGCTTAGCGTTAAACTACGAGCAGTACTTC. V is TRBV7-2 and J is TRBJ2-7; D remains ambiguous. There are 13 residues in the CDR3. V was cut by 0 bases and J by 3 bases, with 6 bases left in between. The V gene's germline CDR1 is SGHTA and CDR2 FQGNSA.